These 7 T cell receptor beta chains were sequenced from one sample in a study of T cell repertoires in cytomegalovirus infection. These receptors are not linked to any known antigen. TCRdb reprocessed the reads via MiXCR and lists one record per CDR3 protein. The table lists a few hundred thousand distinct CDR3 sequences, almost 30% of them singletons. This specimen was cultured PBMCs, taken from culture after CMV antigen stimulation. All receptors come from a human donor in good health (CMV status not recorded). Some clones in this sample may be carry-over from other donors' samples.

This clonotype was counted only a few times. This chain links TRBV18 with TRBJ2-5; TRBD2 is a possible D gene (6 bases). CDR3 size: 14 residues. Looked up from germline, CDR1 is KGHSH and CDR2 is LQKENI. The ends were cut back, 3 bases at V and 4 bases at J, with 12 bases in the middle. CDR3 loop: CASSPSDGGETQYF. The CDR3, as DNA: TGTGCCAGCTCACCTTCAGACGGGGGAGAGACCCAGTACTTC.

The rearrangement uses TRBV29-1 and TRBJ2-2; D assignment may be TRBD1 or TRBD2 (5 bases each). Trimming left V 4 bases short and J 4 bases short, with 10 bases between. CDR3 size: 13 residues. Germline values: CDR1 SQVTM, CDR2 ANQGSEA. For the CDR3, the DNA is TGCAGCGTTGCCAGGGCGGGCACCGGGGAGCTGTTTTTT. Amino acids: CSVARAGTGELFF.

In its sample, this clonotype was seen a few times. The chain uses TRBV29-1 and TRBJ2-2; TRBD2 agrees at 10 bases. Germline-derived CDR1 and CDR2 are SQVTM and ANQGSEA. The CDR3 runs 14 residues. V shed 2 bases, J shed 7 bases, and the junction held 4 bases outside the gene matches. CDR3 residues: CSVESGRVGGELFF. CDR3 nucleotides: TGCAGCGTTGAAAGCGGGAGGGTTGGCGGGGAGCTGTTTTTT.

The chain employs TRBV11-1 and TRBJ2-1, with unresolved D. Germline values: CDR1 SGHAT, CDR2 FQDESV (reference sequence). The CDR3 loop spans 16 amino acids. Trimming removed 4 bases at V and 7 bases at J, with 20 bases between. In DNA form, the CDR3 reads TGTGCCAGCAGCTCCCGCCGGCCCGCTATGGATAATGAGCAGTTCTTC. Translating it yields CASSSRRPAMDNEQFF.

This clonotype was recorded at least ten times. The V call is TRBV7-2, the J call TRBJ2-7, with D maybe TRBD1 (6 bases). Germline CDR1 SGHTA, CDR2 FQGNSA. This CDR3 contains 13 residues. Trimming removed 0 bases at V and 3 bases at J, with 6 bases between. The CDR3 reads CASSLARGYEQYF. The CDR3 nucleotides read TGTGCCAGCAGCTTAGCCAGGGGCTACGAGCAGTACTTC.

The chain joins TRBV13 to TRBJ1-4; TRBD1 matches at 9 bases. With 4 bases clipped from V and 3 bases from J, the junction kept 18 bases outside the gene matches. The germline gives CDR1 PRHDT, CDR2 FYEKMQ (reference sequence). The CDR3 runs to 20 residues. The chain's CDR3 is CASSSKVGQGPNVANEKLFF. The CDR3 nucleotides are TGTGCCAGCAGCTCCAAGGTGGGACAGGGTCCGAATGTGGCTAATGAAAAACTGTTTTTT. The variable domain in full, with the rest retrieved from reference TRBV13 and TRBJ1-4, is AAGVIQSPRHLIKEKRETATLKCYPIPRHDTVYWYQQGPGQDPQFLISFYEKMQSDKGSIPDRFSAQQFSDYHSELNMSSLELGDSALYFCASSSKVGQGPNVANEKLFFGSGTQLSVL.

In its sample, this clonotype was seen a few times. V is TRBV12-3 or TRBV12-4 and J is TRBJ1-5, with D uncertain. The V end lost 11 bases, the J end lost 3 bases, and 11 bases lay between the germline ends. This CDR3 spans 12 amino acids. The CDR3 DNA sequence: TGTGCCGCTCAGACGGACAATCAGCCCCAGCATTTT. Its translation: CAAQTDNQPQHF.